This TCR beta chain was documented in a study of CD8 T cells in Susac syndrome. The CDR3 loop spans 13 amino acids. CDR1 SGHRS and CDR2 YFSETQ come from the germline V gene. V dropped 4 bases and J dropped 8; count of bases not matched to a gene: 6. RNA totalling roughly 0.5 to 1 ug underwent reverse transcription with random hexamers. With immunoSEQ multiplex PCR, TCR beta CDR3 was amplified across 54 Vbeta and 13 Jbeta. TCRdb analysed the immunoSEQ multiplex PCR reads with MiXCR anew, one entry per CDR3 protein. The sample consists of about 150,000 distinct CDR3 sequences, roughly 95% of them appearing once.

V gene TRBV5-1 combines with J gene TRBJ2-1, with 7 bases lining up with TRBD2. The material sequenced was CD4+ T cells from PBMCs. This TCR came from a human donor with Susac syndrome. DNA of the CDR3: TGCGCCAGCAGCCGTCAGGGAGGGGATGAGCAGTTCTTC. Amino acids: CASSRQGGDEQFF.